The clone carrying this T cell receptor (beta chain) was counted at least ten times. Antigen: not known. The data stem from a study of T cells in Graves' hyperthyroidism and ophthalmopathy. The germline CDR1 and CDR2 sequences are MNHNS and SASEGT. The CDR3 contains 13 residues. V lost 6 bases, J lost 1 base, and 9 bases lay in between. Regarding the study as a whole: Blood samples included most of the expanded thyroid clonotypes exceeding 0.001. In validation, the model predicted ophthalmopathy. These predictions came a median about 6.5 months before onset.

Amplified regions were TCR beta CDR3 sequences from RNA transcripts. The study used the HTBI primer set for a first-round RT-PCR of the TCR CDR3. TCRdb passed the multiplex PCR reads through MiXCR, listing each CDR3 protein once. The sample has 300,000 or so distinct CDR3 sequences, about 20% seen once. Hyperthyroidism patients were newly diagnosed, had disease duration under 2 months, and were aged 18 to 65 years. Fresh peripheral blood, more than 8 ml of it, supplied the PBMCs. The chain couples TRBV6-1 to TRBJ1-1; TRBD1 is a possible D gene (5 bases). Sequencing input: blood. The TCR sequence derives from a woman in her forties or fifties with Graves' hyperthyroidism. CDR3 sequence (DNA): TGTGCCAGCAGCGGGGGTTCGAACACTGAAGCTTTCTTT. Its protein product is CASSGGSNTEAFF.